This entry lists 17 T cell receptor beta chains sequenced from one sample in a study of vaccination effects on CD4 cells after COVID-19. Their target antigens are unknown. Sequencing was preceded by expansion of antigen-specific CD4+ T cells with viral peptide pools in the ViraFEST assay. Following a roughly 11-day culture, CD4+ T cells were purified. Subjects were given two BNT162b2 or mRNA-1273 vaccine doses. The protocol was immunoSEQ multiplex PCR, while the TCRdb copy is restricted to in-frame clones and leaves out a portion. The sample lists under 85,000 clones; roughly 73% were seen once. Sequenced material: CD4+ T cells from PBMCs cultured with HCoV-OC43 spike peptides, taken after COVID-19 vaccination. Noted subset: HCoV-OC43 spike overlapping peptide pool stimulation. These receptors all stem from a human donor who received a COVID-19 vaccine.

This chain links TRBV9 with TRBJ2-3; no firm D call. The CDR3 has 14 amino acids. The germline gives CDR1 SGDLS, CDR2 YYNGEE. Trimming cost V 0 bases and J 5 bases, with 10 bases left between them. As DNA, the CDR3 is TGTGCCAGCAGCGTAGTCGATTCGCAAGATACGCAGTATTTT. Amino acid sequence: CASSVVDSQDTQYF.

This chain connects TRBV6-5 to TRBJ2-3, with D possibly matching TRBD1 (6 bases). The V gene lost 5 bases and the J gene lost 5 bases, with 17 bases spanning the gap. The CDR3 covers 15 residues. Germline V CDR1 and CDR2: MNHEY, SVGAGI. CDR3 loop: CASSHEGQRGDTQYF. The CDR3 bases are TGTGCCAGCAGTCATGAAGGACAGCGAGGAGATACGCAGTATTTT.

This clone was observed a handful of times. The genes are TRBV24-1 and TRBJ2-5; unclear D gene. Trimming took 3 bases from V and 5 from J, leaving 15 bases between them. CDR1 is KGHDR and CDR2 is SFDVKD in the germline V gene. The CDR3 totals 15 residues. The CDR3 protein is CATSDPTVLGETQYF. The CDR3 nucleotides are TGTGCCACCAGTGATCCCACAGTGTTGGGGGAGACCCAGTACTTC.

V gene TRBV18 combines with J gene TRBJ2-3, with TRBD1 matching over 7 bases. This CDR3 has 15 amino acids. CDR1 is KGHSH and CDR2 is LQKENI in the germline V gene. V lost 4 bases and J lost 1; bases outside the gene matches: 5. Written as DNA, the CDR3 is TGTGCCAGCTCACTTAACAGGGGCCGCACAGATACGCAGTATTTT. Residues: CASSLNRGRTDTQYF. The full variable domain, rest sourced from reference TRBV18 and TRBJ2-3, is NAGVMQNPRHLVRRRGQEARLRCSPMKGHSHVYWYRQLPEEGLKFMVYLQKENIIDESGMPKERFSAEFPKEGPSILRIQQVVRGDSAAYFCASSLNRGRTDTQYFGPGTRLTVL.

The chain joins TRBV18 to TRBJ1-1; weak D call: TRBD1 (5 bases). From germline, CDR1 is KGHSH and CDR2 LQKENI. Between the trimmed V and J ends, which lost 4 bases and 4 bases, there was a span of 13 bases. This CDR3 is built from 14 residues. CDR3 region: CASSLGAGRTEAFF. CDR3 in DNA: TGTGCCAGCTCACTAGGGGCGGGACGCACTGAAGCTTTCTTT. The variable domain in full, completed from reference TRBV18 and TRBJ1-1, reads NAGVMQNPRHLVRRRGQEARLRCSPMKGHSHVYWYRQLPEEGLKFMVYLQKENIIDESGMPKERFSAEFPKEGPSILRIQQVVRGDSAAYFCASSLGAGRTEAFFGQGTRLTVV.

This sequence joins TRBV19 and TRBJ2-5; 10 bases agree with TRBD2. Germline V gives CDR1 LNHDA, CDR2 SQIVND (reference sequence). CDR3 size: 16 residues. V lost 3 bases to trimming and J lost 3 bases; unmatched junction nucleotides: 7. The CDR3 reads CASSIQSSGGKETQYF. Here the CDR3 DNA reads TGTGCCAGTAGTATTCAGTCTAGCGGGGGTAAAGAGACCCAGTACTTC.

This clone was detected once. The chain is built from TRBV3-1 (or the pseudogene TRBV3-2) and TRBJ2-5, with D perhaps TRBD2 (5 bases). V was pared by 3 bases and J by 3 bases, with 5 bases between. This CDR3 has 12 amino acids. CDR1 and CDR2 (germline): LGHDT, YNNKEL (reference sequence). This chain's CDR3 is CASSQGEETQYF. The CDR3 nucleotides read TGTGCCAGCAGCCAGGGAGAAGAGACCCAGTACTTC.

The chain is built from TRBV7-2 and TRBJ2-1; TRBD2 matches at 16 bases. The V and J ends lost 5 bases and 3 bases, in that order; junction bases with no gene match: 4. Germline CDR1 is SGHTA and CDR2 is FQGNSA. The CDR3 sequence is 17 residues long. The CDR3 nucleotides read TGTGCCAGCAGCGGCGGGACTAGCGGGGGGGGCTACAATGAGCAGTTCTTC. It codes for CASSGGTSGGGYNEQFF. The full variable domain, its missing parts supplied by reference TRBV7-2 and TRBJ2-1, is GAGVSQSPSNKVTEKGKDVELRCDPISGHTALYWYRQSLGQGLEFLIYFQGNSAPDKSGLPSDRFSAERTGGSVSTLTIQRTQQEDSAVYLCASSGGTSGGGYNEQFFGPGTRLTVL.

As for this clone: At one end, the junction sequence differs from germline, possibly due to a read error. V usage is TRBV4-1 and J usage is TRBJ2-3; D perhaps matches TRBD2 (7 bases). CDR3 length equals 19 residues. Germline values: CDR1 MGHRA, CDR2 YSYEKL. This chain's CDR3 is CASRQEIVPWGGADDTQYF. The CDR3 nucleotides read TGCGCCAGCAGACAAGAAATCGTACCCTGGGGGGGCGCGGATGATACGCAGTATTTT.

The gene calls are TRBV5-6 and TRBJ2-3; 9 nucleotides agree with TRBD2. The length of the CDR3 is 16 residues. Looked up from germline, CDR1 is SGHDT and CDR2 is YYEEEE. The trim removed 4 bases at V and 2 bases at J, leaving 8 bases unmatched. CDR3 sequence reads: CASSPPTSGYTDTQYF. CDR3 nucleotide sequence: TGTGCCAGCAGCCCCCCGACTAGCGGATACACAGATACGCAGTATTTT.

This chain uses TRBV5-5 with TRBJ1-2, with D possibly matching TRBD1 (5 bases). The CDR3 spans 14 residues. The germline V gene encodes CDR1 SGHKS and CDR2 YYEKEE (reference sequence). The V end lost 0 bases, the J end lost 4 bases, and 10 bases lay between the germline ends. CDR3 sequence reads: CASSLAQGAYGYTF. The CDR3 region has the DNA TGTGCCAGCAGCTTGGCCCAGGGCGCCTATGGCTACACCTTC.

The chain carries TRBV4-1 and TRBJ1-1, with D perhaps matching TRBD1 (5 bases). Trimming took 1 base from V and 6 from J, leaving 12 bases between them. Germline CDR1 and CDR2: MGHRA and YSYEKL. There are 14 residues in the CDR3. This CDR3 reads CASSQGQRGSEAFF. In DNA, the CDR3 is TGCGCCAGCAGCCAAGGCCAGAGGGGCTCTGAAGCTTTCTTT.

The V and J genes are TRBV7-2 and TRBJ1-1, with D uncertain. In germline, CDR1 is SGHTA, CDR2 FQGNSA. The V and J ends lost 5 bases and 1 base respectively, with 11 bases between them. CDR3 size: 14 residues. The DNA for the CDR3 is TGTGCCAGCAGCCCCTCTCCAGGGAACACTGAAGCTTTCTTT. Its protein is CASSPSPGNTEAFF.

The gene calls are TRBV18 and TRBJ2-3, with D possibly matching TRBD2 (5 bases). The germline V gene encodes CDR1 KGHSH and CDR2 LQKENI. There are 13 residues in the CDR3. Trimming removed 3 bases at V and 3 bases at J, with 7 bases between. Here the CDR3 DNA reads TGTGCCAGCTCACCCAGGACTACAGATACGCAGTATTTT. Translation gives CASSPRTTDTQYF.

V usage is TRBV18 and J usage is TRBJ1-1; perhaps TRBD1 as D (5 bases). Germline CDR1 is KGHSH and CDR2 is LQKENI. The ends were cut back, 1 base at V and 0 bases at J, with 12 bases in the middle. The CDR3 consists of 16 residues. The CDR3 DNA sequence: TGTGCCAGCTCACCACTCGATACAGGAATGAACACTGAAGCTTTCTTT. Its protein product is CASSPLDTGMNTEAFF. Full variable domain (missing parts from reference TRBV18 and TRBJ1-1): NAGVMQNPRHLVRRRGQEARLRCSPMKGHSHVYWYRQLPEEGLKFMVYLQKENIIDESGMPKERFSAEFPKEGPSILRIQQVVRGDSAAYFCASSPLDTGMNTEAFFGQGTRLTVV.

The gene calls are TRBV9 and TRBJ1-5; no firm D call. Germline CDR1 reads SGDLS; CDR2 reads YYNGEE. The CDR3 sequence is 13 residues long. Trimming removed 0 bases at V and 6 bases at J, with 7 bases between. CDR3 coding DNA: TGTGCCAGCAGCGTAGGGGCAGGTCAGCCCCAGCATTTT. It yields the protein CASSVGAGQPQHF.

In this sample, this clone turned up a few times. The J gene is TRBJ2-3, the V gene TRBV18, with a weak D call TRBD1 (7 bases). CDR3 length equals 17 residues. CDR1 and CDR2 (germline): KGHSH, LQKENI. Trimming took off 4 bases at V and 1 base at J, with 18 bases between the two ends. CDR3 in DNA: TGTGCCAGCTCACTTACCCAGGGGGGCGGCGGCACAGATACGCAGTATTTT. The encoded protein is CASSLTQGGGGTDTQYF.